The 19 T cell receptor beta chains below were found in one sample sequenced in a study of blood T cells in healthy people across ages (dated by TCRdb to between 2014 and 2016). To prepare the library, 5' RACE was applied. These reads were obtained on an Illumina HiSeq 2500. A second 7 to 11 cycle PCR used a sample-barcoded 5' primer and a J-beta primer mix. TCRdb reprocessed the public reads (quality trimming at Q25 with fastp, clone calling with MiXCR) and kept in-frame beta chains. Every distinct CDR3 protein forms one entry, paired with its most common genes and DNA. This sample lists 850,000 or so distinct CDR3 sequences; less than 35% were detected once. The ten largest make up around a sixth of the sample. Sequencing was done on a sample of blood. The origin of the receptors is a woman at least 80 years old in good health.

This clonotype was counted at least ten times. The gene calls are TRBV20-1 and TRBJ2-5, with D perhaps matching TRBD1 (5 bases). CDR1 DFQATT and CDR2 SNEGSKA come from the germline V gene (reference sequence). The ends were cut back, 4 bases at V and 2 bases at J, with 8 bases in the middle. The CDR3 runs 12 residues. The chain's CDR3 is CSATDRQETQYF. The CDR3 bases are TGCAGTGCTACCGACAGACAAGAGACCCAGTACTTC.

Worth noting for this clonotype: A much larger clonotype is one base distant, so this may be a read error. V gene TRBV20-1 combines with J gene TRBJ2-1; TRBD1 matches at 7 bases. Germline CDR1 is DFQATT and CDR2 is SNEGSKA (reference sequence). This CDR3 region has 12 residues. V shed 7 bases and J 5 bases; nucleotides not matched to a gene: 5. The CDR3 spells CSDKQGDNEQFF. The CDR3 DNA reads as TGCAGTGACAAGCAGGGGGACAATGAGCAGTTCTTC.

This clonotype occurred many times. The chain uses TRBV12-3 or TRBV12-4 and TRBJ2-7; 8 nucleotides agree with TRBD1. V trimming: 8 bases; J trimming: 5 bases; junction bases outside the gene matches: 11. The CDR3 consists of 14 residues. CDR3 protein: CASSSRTGLNEQYF. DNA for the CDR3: TGTGCCAGCTCCTCGAGGACAGGGCTGAACGAGCAGTACTTC.

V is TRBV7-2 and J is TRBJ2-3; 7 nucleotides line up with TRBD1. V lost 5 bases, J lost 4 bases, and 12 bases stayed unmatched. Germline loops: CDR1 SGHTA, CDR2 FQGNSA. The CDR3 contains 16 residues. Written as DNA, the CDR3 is TGTGCCAGCAGCCTTGACAGGGCACCACGCGCAGATACGCAGTATTTT. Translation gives CASSLDRAPRADTQYF.

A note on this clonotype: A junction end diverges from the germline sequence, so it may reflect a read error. This chain's CDR3 is CPSSQWGQGNGYTF. The CDR3 DNA reads as TGTCCCAGCAGCCAATGGGGGCAGGGGAATGGCTACACCTTC. The V gene is TRBV3-1, the J gene TRBJ1-2; D may be TRBD1 (6 bases). Germline V CDR1 and CDR2: LGHDT, YNNKEL (reference sequence). This CDR3 region has 14 residues.

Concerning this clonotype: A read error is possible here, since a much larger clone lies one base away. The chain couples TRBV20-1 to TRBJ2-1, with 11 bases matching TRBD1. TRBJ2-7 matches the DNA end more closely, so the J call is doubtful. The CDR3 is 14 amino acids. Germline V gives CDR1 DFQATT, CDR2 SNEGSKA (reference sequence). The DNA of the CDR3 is TGCAGTGCCAAGGACAGGGGGCGCTACAATGAGCAGTACTTC. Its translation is CSAKDRGRYNEQYF.

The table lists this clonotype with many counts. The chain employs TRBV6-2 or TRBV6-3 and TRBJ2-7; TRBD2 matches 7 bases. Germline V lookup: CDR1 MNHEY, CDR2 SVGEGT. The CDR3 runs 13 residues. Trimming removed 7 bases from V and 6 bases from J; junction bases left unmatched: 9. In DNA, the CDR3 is TGTGCCAGCAAGGGTGGCGGGAGCGGCGAGCAGTACTTC. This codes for CASKGGGSGEQYF.

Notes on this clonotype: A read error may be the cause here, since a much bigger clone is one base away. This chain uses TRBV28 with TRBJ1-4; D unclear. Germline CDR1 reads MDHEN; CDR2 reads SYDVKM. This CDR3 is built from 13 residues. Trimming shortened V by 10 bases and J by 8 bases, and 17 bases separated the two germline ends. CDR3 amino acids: CANSEGFEEKLFF. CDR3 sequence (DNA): TGTGCCAACAGCGAAGGGTTTGAGGAAAAACTGTTTTTT.

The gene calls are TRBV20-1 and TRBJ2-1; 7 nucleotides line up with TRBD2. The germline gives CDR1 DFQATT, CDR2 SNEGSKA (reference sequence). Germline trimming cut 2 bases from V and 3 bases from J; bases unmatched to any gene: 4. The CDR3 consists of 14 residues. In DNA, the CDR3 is TGCAGTGCTAGATTAGCGGGTGTCTACAATGAGCAGTTCTTC. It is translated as CSARLAGVYNEQFF.

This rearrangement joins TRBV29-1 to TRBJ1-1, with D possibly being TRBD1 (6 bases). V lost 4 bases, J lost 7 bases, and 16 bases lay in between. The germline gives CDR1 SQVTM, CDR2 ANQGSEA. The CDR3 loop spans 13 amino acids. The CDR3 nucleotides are TGCAGCGTTGGAACCGGGCAGGGGATTGAAGCTTTCTTT. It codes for CSVGTGQGIEAFF.

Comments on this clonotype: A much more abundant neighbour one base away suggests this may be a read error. The DNA of the CDR3 is TGTGCCAGCAGCCCGGACCCCGGGGGAAAGGGGACCCAGTACTTC. It yields the protein CASSPDPGGKGTQYF. V gene TRBV6-2 or TRBV6-3 combines with J gene TRBJ2-5; the D gene is possibly TRBD2 (6 bases). Deletions cut 6 bases from V and 7 bases from J, with 21 bases between. Germline CDR1 and CDR2: MNHEY and SVGEGT. The CDR3 length is 15 residues.

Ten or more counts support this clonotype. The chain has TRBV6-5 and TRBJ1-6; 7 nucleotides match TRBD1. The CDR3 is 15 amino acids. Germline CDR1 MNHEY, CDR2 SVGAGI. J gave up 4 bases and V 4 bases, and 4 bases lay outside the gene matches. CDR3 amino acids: CASSSQGPYNSPLHF. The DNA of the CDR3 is TGTGCCAGCAGTTCACAGGGGCCATATAATTCACCCCTCCACTTT.

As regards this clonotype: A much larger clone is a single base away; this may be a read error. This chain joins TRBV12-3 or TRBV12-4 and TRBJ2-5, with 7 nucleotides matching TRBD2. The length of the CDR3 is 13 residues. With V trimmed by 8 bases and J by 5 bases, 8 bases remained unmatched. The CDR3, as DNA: TGTGCCAGCCGTAAGGGGACTATTGAGACCCAGTACTTC. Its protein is CASRKGTIETQYF.

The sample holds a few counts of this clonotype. For the CDR3, the DNA is TGTGCCAGCAGCTTATTGGATTTGGGGACTAGCGGGGGTCGACACACAGATACGCAGTATTTT. Translated: CASSLLDLGTSGGRHTDTQYF. The V gene is TRBV11-2, the J gene TRBJ2-3, with 14 nucleotides matching TRBD2. V lost 2 bases to trimming and J lost 2 bases; unmatched junction nucleotides: 15. This CDR3 is 21 amino acids long. The germline gives CDR1 SGHAT, CDR2 FQNNGV.

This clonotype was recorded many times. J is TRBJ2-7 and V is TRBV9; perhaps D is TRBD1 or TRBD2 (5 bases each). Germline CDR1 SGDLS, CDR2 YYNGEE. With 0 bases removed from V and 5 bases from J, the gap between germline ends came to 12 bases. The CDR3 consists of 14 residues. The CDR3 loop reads CASSVAEGWDEQYF. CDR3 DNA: TGTGCCAGCAGCGTAGCTGAGGGGTGGGACGAGCAGTACTTC.

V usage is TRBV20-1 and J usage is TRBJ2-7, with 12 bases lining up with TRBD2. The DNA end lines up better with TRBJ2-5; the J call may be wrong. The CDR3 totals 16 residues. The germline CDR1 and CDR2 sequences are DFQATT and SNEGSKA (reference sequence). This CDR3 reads CSAILRTSGISGTQYF. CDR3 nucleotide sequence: TGCAGTGCTATCTTACGGACTAGCGGGATAAGCGGGACCCAGTACTTC.

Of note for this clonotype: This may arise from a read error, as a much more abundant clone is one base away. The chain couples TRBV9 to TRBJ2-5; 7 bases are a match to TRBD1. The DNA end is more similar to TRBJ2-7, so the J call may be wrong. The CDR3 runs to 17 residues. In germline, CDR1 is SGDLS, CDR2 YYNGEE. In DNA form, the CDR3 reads TGTGCCAGCAGCGCTAGGACAGGTGGTACCAGTGGCCACGAGCAGTACTTC. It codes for CASSARTGGTSGHEQYF.

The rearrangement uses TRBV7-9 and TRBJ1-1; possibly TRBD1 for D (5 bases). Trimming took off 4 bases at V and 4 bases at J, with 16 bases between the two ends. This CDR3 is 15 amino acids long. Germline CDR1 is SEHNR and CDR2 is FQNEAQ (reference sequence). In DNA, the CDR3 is TGTGCCAGCAGCTCGCCGGTGGGGCGGGTCACTGAAGCTTTCTTT. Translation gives CASSSPVGRVTEAFF. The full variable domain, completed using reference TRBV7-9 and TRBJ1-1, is DTGVSQNPRHKITKRGQNVTFRCDPISEHNRLYWYRQTLGQGPEFLTYFQNEAQLEKSRLLSDRFSAERPKGSFSTLEIQRTEQGDSAMYLCASSSPVGRVTEAFFGQGTRLTVV.

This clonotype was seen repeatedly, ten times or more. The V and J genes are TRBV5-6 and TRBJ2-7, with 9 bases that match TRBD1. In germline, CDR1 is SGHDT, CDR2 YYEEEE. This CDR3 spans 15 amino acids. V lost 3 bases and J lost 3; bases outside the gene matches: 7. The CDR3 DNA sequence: TGTGCCAGCAGCTACGGGGGACAGGGTAGCTACGAGCAGTACTTC. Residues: CASSYGGQGSYEQYF. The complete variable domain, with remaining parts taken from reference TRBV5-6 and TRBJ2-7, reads DAGVTQSPTHLIKTRGQQVTLRCSPKSGHDTVSWYQQALGQGPQFIFQYYEEEERQRGNFPDRFSGHQFPNYSSELNVNALLLGDSALYLCASSYGGQGSYEQYFGPGTRLTVT.